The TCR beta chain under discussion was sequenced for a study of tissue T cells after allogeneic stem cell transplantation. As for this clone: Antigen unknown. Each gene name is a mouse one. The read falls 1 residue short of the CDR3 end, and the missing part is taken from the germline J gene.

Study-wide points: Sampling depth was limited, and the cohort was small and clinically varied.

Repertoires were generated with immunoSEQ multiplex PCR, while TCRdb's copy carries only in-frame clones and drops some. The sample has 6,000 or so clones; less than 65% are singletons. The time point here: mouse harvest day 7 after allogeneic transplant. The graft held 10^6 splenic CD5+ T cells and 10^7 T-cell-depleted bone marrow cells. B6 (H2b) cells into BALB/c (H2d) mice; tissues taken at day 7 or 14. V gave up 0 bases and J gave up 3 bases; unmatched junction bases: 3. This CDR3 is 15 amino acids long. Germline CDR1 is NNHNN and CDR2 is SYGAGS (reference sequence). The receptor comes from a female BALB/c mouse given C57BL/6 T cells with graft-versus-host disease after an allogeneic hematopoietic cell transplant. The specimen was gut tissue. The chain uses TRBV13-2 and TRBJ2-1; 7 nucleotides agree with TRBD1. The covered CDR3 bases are TGTGCCAGCGGTGATGCCCCAGGGGGCTATGCTGAGCAGTTC. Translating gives CASGDAPGGYAEQF. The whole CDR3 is CASGDAPGGYAEQFF.